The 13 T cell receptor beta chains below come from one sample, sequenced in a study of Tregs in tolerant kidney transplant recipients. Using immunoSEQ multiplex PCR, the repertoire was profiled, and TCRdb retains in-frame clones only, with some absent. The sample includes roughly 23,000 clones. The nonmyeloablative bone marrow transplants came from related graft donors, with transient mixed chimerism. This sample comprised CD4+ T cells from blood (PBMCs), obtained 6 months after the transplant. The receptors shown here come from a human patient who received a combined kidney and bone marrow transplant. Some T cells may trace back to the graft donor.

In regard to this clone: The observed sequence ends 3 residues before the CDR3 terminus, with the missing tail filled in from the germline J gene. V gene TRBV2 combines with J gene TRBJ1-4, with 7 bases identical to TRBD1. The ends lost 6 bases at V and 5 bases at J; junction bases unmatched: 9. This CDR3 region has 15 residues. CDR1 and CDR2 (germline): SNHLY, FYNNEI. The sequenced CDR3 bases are TGTGCCAGCAGACTTGACAGGGCCGGGAATGAAAAA. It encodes CASRLDRAGNEK. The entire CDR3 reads CASRLDRAGNEKLFF.

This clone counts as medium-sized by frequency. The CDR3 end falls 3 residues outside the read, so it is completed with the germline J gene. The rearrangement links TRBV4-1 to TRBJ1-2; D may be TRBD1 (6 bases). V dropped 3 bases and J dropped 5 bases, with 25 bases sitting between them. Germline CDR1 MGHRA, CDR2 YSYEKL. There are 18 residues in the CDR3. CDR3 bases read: TGCGCCAGCAGCCAGATTCAGCCTCTCGGACAGCGGCCGTATGGC. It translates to CASSQIQPLGQRPYG. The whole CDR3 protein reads CASSQIQPLGQRPYGYTF.

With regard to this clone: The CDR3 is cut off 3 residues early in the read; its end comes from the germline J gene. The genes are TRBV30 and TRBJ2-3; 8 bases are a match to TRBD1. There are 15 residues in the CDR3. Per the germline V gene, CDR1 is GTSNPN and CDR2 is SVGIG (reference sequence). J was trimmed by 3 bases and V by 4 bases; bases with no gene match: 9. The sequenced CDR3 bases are TGTGCCTGGACCAGTTTCAGGGGGCGGACAGATACG. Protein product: CAWTSFRGRTDT. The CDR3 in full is CAWTSFRGRTDTQYF.

CDR3 DNA (partial): TGCAGTGGTTTTACCGGGACTAGCGGGAGACGGAGCTCCTACAATGAG. This codes for CSGFTGTSGRRSSYNE. The full CDR3 protein reads CSGFTGTSGRRSSYNEQFF. The gene calls are TRBV20-1 and TRBJ2-1, with 14 nucleotides matching TRBD2. The CDR3 end lies 3 residues beyond the end of the read and is filled in from the germline J gene. Trimming cost V 7 bases and J 0 bases; bases outside gene matches: 14. The CDR3 sequence is 19 residues long. Germline values: CDR1 DFQATT, CDR2 SNEGSKA (reference sequence).

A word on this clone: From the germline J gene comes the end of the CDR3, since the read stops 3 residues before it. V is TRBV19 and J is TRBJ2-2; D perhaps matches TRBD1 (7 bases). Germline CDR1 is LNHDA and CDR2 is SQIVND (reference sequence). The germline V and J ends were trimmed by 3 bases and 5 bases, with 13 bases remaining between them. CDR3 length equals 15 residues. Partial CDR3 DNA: TGTGCCAGTAGTATTTATCAGGGGGGAACCGGGGAG. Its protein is CASSIYQGGTGE. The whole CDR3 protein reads CASSIYQGGTGELFF.

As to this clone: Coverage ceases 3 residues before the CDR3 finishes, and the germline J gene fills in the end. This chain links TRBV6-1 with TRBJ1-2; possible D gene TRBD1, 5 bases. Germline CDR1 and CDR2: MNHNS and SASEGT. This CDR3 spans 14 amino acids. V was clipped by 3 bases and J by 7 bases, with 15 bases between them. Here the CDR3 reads CASSEGPLRGGYTF. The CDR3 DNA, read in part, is TGTGCCAGCAGTGAGGGGCCACTAAGGGGTGGC.

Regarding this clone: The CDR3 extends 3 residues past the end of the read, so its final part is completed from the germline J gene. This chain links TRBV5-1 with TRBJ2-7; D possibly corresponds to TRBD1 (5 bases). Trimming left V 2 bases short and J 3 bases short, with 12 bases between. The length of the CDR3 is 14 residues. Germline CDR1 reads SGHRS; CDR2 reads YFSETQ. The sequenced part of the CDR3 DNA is TGCGCCAGCAGCTTTGCAGGGCCTAGCTACGAG. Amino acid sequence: CASSFAGPSYE. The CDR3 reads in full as CASSFAGPSYEQYF.

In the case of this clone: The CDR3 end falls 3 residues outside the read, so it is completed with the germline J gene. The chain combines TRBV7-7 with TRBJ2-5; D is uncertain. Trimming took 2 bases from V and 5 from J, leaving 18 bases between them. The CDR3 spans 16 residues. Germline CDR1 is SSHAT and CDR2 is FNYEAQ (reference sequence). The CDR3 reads CASSLRSARSTETQYF. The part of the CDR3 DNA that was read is TGTGCCAGCAGCTTACGTTCGGCCAGGTCGACGGAGACC.

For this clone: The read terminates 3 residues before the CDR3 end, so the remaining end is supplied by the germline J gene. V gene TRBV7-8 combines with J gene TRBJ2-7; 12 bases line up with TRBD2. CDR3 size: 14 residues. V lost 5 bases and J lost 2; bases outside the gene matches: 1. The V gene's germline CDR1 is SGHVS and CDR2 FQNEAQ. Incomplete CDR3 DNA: TGTGCCAGCAGCCCTAGCGGGGGGGCCTACGAG. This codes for CASSPSGGAYE. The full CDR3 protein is CASSPSGGAYEQYF. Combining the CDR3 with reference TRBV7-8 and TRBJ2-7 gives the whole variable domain GAGVSQSPRYKVAKRGQDVALRCDPISGHVSLFWYQQALGQGPEFLTYFQNEAQLDKSGLPSDRFFAERPEGSVSTLKIQRTQQEDSAVYLCASSPSGGAYEQYFGPGTRLTVT.

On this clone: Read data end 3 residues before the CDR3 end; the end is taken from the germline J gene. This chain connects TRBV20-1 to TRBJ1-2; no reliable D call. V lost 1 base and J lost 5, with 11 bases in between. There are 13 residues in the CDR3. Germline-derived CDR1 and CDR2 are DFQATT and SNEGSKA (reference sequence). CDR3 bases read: TGCAGTGCTAGAGGCTCCCAAGGGTATGGC. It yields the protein CSARGSQGYG. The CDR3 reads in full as CSARGSQGYGYTF.

The CDR3 sequence is CASSLQGAEGYGYTF. CDR3 DNA, as far as it was read: TGTGCCAGCAGCTTACAGGGGGCTGAGGGCTATGGC. V is TRBV7-9 and J is TRBJ1-2; 8 positions match TRBD1. Sequencing ends 3 residues short of the CDR3 end; the germline J gene provides the rest. CDR1 and CDR2 from the germline V gene are SEHNR and FQNEAQ (reference sequence). Trimming removed 2 bases from V and 4 bases from J; junction bases left unmatched: 6. The CDR3 has 15 amino acids. The entire variable domain, with the rest obtained from reference TRBV7-9 and TRBJ1-2, is as follows: DTGVSQNPRHKITKRGQNVTFRCDPISEHNRLYWYRQTLGQGPEFLTYFQNEAQLEKSRLLSDRFSAERPKGSFSTLEIQRTEQGDSAMYLCASSLQGAEGYGYTFGSGTRLTVV.

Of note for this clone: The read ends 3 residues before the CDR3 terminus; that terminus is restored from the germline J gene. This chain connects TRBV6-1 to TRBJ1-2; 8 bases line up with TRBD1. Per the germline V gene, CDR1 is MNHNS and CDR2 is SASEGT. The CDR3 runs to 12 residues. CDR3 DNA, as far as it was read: TGTGCCAGCAGTGGCAGGGGGCAAGGC. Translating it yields CASSGRGQG. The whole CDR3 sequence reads CASSGRGQGYTF.

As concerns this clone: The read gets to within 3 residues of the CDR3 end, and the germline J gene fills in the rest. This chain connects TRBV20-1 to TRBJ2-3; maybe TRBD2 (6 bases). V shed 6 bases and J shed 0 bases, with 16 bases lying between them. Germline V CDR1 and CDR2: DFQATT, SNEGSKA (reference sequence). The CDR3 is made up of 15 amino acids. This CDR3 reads CSAPFLGGSTDTQYF. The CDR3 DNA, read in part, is TGCAGTGCCCCTTTTCTCGGGGGTAGCACAGATACG.